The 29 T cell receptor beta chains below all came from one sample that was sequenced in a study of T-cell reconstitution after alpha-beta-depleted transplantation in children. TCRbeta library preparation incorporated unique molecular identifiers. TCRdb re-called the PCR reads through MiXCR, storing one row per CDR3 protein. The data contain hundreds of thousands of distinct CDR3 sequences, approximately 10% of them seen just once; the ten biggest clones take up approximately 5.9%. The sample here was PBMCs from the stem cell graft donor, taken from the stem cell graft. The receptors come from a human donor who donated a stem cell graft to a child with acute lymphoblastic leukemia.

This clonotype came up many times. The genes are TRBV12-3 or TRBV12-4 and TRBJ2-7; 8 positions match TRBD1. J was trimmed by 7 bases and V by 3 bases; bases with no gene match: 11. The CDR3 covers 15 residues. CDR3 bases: TGTGCCAGCAGTTTGGGCCCTGGACAGGGCGGTGAGCAGTACTTC. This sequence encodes CASSLGPGQGGEQYF.

The DNA of the CDR3 is TGTGCCAGCAGTTACGCGGAGTCGAGCACAGATACGCAGTATTTT. Protein: CASSYAESSTDTQYF. The chain links TRBV6-2 or TRBV6-3 to TRBJ2-3, with unresolved D. V gave up 2 bases and J gave up 0 bases, with 9 bases separating them. This CDR3 contains 15 residues. Per germline, CDR1 MNHEY and CDR2 SVGEGT.

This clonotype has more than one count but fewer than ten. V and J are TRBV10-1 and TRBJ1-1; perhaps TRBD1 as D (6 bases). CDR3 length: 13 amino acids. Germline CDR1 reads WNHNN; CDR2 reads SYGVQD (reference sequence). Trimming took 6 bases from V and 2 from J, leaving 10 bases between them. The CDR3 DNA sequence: TGCGCCAGCAGACCGGACAGTAACACTGAAGCTTTCTTT. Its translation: CASRPDSNTEAFF.

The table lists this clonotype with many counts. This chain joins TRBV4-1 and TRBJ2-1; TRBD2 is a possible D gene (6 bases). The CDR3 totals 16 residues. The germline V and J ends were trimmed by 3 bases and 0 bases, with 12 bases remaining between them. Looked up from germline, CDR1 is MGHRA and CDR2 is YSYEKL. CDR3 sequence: CASSQEGRSSYNEQFF. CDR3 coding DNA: TGCGCCAGCAGCCAGGAGGGACGGAGCTCCTACAATGAGCAGTTCTTC.

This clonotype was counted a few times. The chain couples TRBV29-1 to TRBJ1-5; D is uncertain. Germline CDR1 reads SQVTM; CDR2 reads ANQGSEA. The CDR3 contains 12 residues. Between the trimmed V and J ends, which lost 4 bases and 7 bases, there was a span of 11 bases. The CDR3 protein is CSVGGNQQPQHF. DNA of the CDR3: TGCAGCGTTGGAGGGAATCAGCAGCCCCAGCATTTT.

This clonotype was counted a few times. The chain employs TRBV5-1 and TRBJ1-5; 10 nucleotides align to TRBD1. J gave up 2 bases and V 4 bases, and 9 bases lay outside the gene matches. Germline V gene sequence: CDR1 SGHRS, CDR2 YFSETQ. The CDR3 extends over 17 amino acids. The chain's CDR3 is CASSDGTGELGNQPQHF. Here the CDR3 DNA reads TGCGCCAGCAGCGACGGGACAGGGGAGCTCGGCAATCAGCCCCAGCATTTT.

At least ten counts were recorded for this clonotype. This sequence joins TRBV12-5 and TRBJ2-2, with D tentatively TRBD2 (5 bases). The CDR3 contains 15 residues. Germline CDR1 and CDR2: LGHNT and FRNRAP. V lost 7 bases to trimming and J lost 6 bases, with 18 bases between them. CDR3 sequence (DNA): TGTGCTAGTGTTGAGGCCCGCGGGTTCTCCGGGGAGCTGTTTTTT. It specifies CASVEARGFSGELFF.

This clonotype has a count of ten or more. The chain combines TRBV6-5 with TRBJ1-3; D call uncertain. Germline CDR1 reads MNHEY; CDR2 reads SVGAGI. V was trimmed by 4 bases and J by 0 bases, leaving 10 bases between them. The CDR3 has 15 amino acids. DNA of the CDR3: TGTGCCAGCAGTTCAATATCGAGCTCTGGAAACACCATATATTTT. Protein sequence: CASSSISSSGNTIYF.

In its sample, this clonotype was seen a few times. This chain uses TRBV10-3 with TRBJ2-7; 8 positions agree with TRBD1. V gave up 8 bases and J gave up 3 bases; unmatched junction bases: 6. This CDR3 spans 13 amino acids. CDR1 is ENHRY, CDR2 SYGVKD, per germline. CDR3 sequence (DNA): TGTGCCATCCTTCCGACAGGGGACTACGAGCAGTACTTC. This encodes CAILPTGDYEQYF.

The CDR3 loop is CASGKTSGGTDTQYF. For the CDR3, the DNA is TGTGCCAGCGGAAAGACTAGCGGGGGCACAGATACGCAGTATTTT. The chain couples TRBV27 to TRBJ2-3; 11 nucleotides match TRBD2. Germline values: CDR1 MNHEY, CDR2 SMNVEV (reference sequence). J was trimmed by 1 base and V by 8 bases; bases with no gene match: 5. The CDR3 runs to 15 residues.

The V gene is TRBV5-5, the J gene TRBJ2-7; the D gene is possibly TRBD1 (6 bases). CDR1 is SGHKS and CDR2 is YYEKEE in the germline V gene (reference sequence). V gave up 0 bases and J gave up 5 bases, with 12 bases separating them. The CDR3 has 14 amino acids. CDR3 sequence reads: CASSLGWGQDEQYF. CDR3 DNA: TGTGCCAGCAGCTTGGGGTGGGGGCAGGACGAGCAGTACTTC.

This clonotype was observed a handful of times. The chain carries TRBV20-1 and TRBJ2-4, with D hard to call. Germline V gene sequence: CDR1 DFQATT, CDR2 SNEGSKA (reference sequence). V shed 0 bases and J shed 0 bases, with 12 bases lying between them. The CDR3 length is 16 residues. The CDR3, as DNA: TGCAGTGCTAGAGACCGAACAGATTTAGCCAAAAACATTCAGTACTTC. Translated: CSARDRTDLAKNIQYF.

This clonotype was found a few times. The CDR3 is CASSEGDENTIYF. The CDR3 DNA reads as TGCGCCAGCAGCGAGGGAGATGAAAACACCATATATTTT. The chain couples TRBV5-1 to TRBJ1-3; no firm D call. Deletions cut 4 bases from V and 6 bases from J, with 11 bases between. The CDR3 has 13 residues. Germline V gene data show CDR1 as SGHRS and CDR2 as YFSETQ.

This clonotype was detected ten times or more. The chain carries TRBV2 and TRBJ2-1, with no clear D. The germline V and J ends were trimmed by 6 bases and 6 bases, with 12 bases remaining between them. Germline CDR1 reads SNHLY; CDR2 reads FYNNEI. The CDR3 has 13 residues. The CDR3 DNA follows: TGTGCCAGCAGGGGAATATCAGGCAATGAGCAGTTCTTC. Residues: CASRGISGNEQFF.

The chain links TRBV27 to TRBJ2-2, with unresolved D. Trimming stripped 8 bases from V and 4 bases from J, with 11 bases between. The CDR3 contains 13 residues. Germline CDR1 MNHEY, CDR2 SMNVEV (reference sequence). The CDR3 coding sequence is TGTGCCAGCGCCCAGAGTCCCACCGGGGAGCTGTTTTTT. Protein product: CASAQSPTGELFF.

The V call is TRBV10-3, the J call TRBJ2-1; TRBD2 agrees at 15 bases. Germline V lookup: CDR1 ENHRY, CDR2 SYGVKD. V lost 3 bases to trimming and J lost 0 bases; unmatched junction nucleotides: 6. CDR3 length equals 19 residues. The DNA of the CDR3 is TGTGCCATCAGTGAAGTCGGGACTAGCGGGAGGAGCTCCTACAATGAGCAGTTCTTC. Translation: CAISEVGTSGRSSYNEQFF.

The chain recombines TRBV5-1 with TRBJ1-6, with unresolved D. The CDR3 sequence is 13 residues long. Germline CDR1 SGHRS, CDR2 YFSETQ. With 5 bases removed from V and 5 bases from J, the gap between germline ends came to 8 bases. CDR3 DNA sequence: TGCGCCAGCAGAAGGAACAATAATTCACCCCTCCACTTT. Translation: CASRRNNNSPLHF.

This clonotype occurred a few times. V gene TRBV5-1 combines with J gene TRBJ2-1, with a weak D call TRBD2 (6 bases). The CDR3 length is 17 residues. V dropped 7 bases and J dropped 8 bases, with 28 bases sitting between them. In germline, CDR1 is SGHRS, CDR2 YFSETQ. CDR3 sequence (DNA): TGCGCCAGCGCCCCCGGGACCGGGACTGAGTTATCGGATGAGCAGTTCTTC. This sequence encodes CASAPGTGTELSDEQFF.

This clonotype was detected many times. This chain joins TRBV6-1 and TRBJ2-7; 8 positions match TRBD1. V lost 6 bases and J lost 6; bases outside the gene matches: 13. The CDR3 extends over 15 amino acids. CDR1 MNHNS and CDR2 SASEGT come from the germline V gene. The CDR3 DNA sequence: TGTGCCAGCAGCCCCGACAGGGGCGCATGGCTCGAGCAGTACTTC. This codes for CASSPDRGAWLEQYF.

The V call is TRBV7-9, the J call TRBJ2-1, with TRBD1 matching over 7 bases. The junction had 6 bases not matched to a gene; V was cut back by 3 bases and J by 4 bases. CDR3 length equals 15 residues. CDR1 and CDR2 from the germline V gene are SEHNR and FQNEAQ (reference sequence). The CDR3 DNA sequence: TGTGCCAGCAGCTTGCGTGGGACAGAGTACAATGAGCAGTTCTTC. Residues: CASSLRGTEYNEQFF.

The CDR3 loop reads CASSFRAAEASTDTQYF. DNA for the CDR3: TGTGCCAGCAGTTTCAGGGCGGCGGAAGCTAGCACAGATACGCAGTATTTT. V usage is TRBV12-3 or TRBV12-4 and J usage is TRBJ2-3, with a possible D match to TRBD1 (5 bases). Trimming cost V 3 bases and J 0 bases, with 16 bases left between them. The CDR3 runs 17 residues.

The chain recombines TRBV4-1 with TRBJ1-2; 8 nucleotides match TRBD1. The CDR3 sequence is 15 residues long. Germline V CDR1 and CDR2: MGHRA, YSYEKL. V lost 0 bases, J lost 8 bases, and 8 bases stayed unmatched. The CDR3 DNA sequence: TGCGCCAGCAGCCAAGAGCGACAGGGGTTTGGCGGCTACACCTTC. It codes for CASSQERQGFGGYTF.

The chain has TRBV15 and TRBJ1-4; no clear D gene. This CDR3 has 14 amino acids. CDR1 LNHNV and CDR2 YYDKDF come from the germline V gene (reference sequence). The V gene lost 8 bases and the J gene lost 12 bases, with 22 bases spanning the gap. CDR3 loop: CATSDGYFGFQLFF. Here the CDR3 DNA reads TGTGCCACCTCCGACGGGTACTTTGGGTTTCAACTGTTTTTT.

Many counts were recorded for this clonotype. The CDR3 nucleotides are TGTGCCAGCAGCCCACGGGTAGCGGGGCTCCTGGGGACCCAGTACTTC. It codes for CASSPRVAGLLGTQYF. The rearrangement links TRBV6-1 to TRBJ2-5, with 8 bases fitting TRBD2. J was trimmed by 7 bases and V by 6 bases; bases with no gene match: 16. The germline V gene encodes CDR1 MNHNS and CDR2 SASEGT. CDR3 length: 16 residues.

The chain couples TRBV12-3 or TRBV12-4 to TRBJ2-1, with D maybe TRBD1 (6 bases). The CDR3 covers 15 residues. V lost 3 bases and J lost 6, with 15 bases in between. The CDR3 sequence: CASSFGTGLRNEQFF. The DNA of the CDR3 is TGTGCCAGCAGTTTTGGAACAGGGCTGCGCAATGAGCAGTTCTTC.

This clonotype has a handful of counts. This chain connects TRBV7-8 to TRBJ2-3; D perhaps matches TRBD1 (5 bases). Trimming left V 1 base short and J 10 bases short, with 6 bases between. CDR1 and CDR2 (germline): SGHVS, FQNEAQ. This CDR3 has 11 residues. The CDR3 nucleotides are TGTGCCAGCAGCTTAGAGGGGTCGCAGTATTTT. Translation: CASSLEGSQYF.

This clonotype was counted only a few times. In DNA form, the CDR3 reads TGTGCCAGCAGACCTTTGACAGGGCCCATGAACACTGAAGCTTTCTTT. It is translated as CASRPLTGPMNTEAFF. The gene calls are TRBV6-1 and TRBJ1-1; 7 bases align to TRBD1. The CDR3 has 16 residues. The V segment lost 6 bases and the J segment 0 bases; nucleotides outside the gene matches: 10. The germline V gene has CDR1 MNHNS and CDR2 SASEGT.

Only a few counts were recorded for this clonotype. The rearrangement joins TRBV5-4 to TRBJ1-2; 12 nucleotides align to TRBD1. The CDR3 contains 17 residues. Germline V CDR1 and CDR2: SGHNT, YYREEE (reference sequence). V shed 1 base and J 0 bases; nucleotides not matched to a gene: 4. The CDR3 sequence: CASSLPGQGASNYGYTF. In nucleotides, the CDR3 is TGTGCCAGCAGCTTGCCGGGACAGGGGGCCTCTAACTATGGCTACACCTTC.

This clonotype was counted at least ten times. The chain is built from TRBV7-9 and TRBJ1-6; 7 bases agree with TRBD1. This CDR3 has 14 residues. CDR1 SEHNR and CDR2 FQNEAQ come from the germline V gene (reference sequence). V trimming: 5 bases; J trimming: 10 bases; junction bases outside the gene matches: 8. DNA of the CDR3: TGTGCCAGCAGCGGAGCGACAGGGAACTCACCCCTCCACTTT. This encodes CASSGATGNSPLHF.